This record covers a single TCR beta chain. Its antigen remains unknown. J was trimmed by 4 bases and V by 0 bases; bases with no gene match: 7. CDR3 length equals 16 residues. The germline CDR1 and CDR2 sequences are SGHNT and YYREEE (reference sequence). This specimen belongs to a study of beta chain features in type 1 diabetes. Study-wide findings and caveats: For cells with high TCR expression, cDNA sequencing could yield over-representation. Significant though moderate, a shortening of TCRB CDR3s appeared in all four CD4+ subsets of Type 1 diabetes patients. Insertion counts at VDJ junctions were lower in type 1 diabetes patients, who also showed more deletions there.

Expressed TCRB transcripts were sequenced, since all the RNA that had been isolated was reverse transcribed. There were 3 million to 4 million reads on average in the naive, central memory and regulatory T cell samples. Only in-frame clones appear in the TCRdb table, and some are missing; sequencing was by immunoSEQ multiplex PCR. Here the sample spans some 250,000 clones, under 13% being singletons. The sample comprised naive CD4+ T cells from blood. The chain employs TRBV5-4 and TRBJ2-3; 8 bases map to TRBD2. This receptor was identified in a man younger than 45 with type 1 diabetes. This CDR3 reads CASSLERGGSADTQYF. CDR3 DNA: TGTGCCAGCAGCTTGGAACGGGGGGGCAGCGCAGATACGCAGTATTTT. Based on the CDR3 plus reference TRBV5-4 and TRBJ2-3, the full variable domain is ETGVTQSPTHLIKTRGQQVTLRCSSQSGHNTVSWYQQALGQGPQFIFQYYREEENGRGNFPPRFSGLQFPNYSSELNVNALELDDSALYLCASSLERGGSADTQYFGPGTRLTVL.